Listed below are T cell receptor beta chains from one sample, sequenced in a study of blood T cell repertoires in COVID-19. TCRdb keeps only in-frame clones here, not all; method: immunoSEQ multiplex PCR. This table has tens of thousands of clones, over 85% appearing once. Sequencing was carried out using peripheral blood. The receptors shown here come from a man between 60 and 75 years old with acute or convalescent COVID-19. CDR3s include the opening cysteine and the closing phenylalanine or tryptophan. A D gene is named only where the DNA matches it firmly. The size of a clone is reported for some rows only, either as once, few or many, or as a class for expanded clones.

j_gene: TRBJ2-3; d_gene: .; v_gene: TRBV29-1; abundance: once; CDR3nt: TGCAGCGTTGCACAGGGCGGCACAGATACGCAGTATTTT; CDR3aa: CSVAQGGTDTQYF
j_gene: TRBJ1-4; d_gene: TRBD1; v_gene: TRBV9; abundance: once; CDR3nt: TGTGCCAGCAGCGACGGACAGGGTAATGAAAAACTGTTTTTT; CDR3aa: CASSDGQGNEKLFF
j_gene: TRBJ2-7; d_gene: .; v_gene: TRBV11-2; abundance: once; CDR3nt: TGTGCCAGCAGGAAAGGCGGGACTGGAGCCTACGAGCAGTACTTC; CDR3aa: CASRKGGTGAYEQYF
j_gene: TRBJ2-7; d_gene: TRBD1; v_gene: TRBV7-9; abundance: .; CDR3nt: TGTGCCAGCAGCTCATCAGACAGGGCGGGCGAGCAGTACTTC; CDR3aa: CASSSSDRAGEQYF
j_gene: TRBJ2-1; d_gene: TRBD1; v_gene: TRBV27; abundance: .; CDR3nt: TGTGCCAGCAGTATTCGGGGACAGAGCTCCTACAATGAGCAGTTCTTC; CDR3aa: CASSIRGQSSYNEQFF
j_gene: TRBJ1-1; d_gene: TRBD1; v_gene: TRBV5-1; abundance: .; CDR3nt: TGCGCCAGCAGCTTGGGGGACAGAAACACTGAAGCTTTCTTT; CDR3aa: CASSLGDRNTEAFF
j_gene: TRBJ1-1; d_gene: .; v_gene: TRBV19; abundance: few; CDR3nt: TGTGCCAGTAGTATAGTAGGTTCAGGGAATCGGGCTGAAGCTTTCTTT; CDR3aa: CASSIVGSGNRAEAFF
j_gene: TRBJ2-7; d_gene: .; v_gene: TRBV29-1; abundance: .; CDR3nt: TGCAGCGTTACAGGGACCTCCTACGAGCAGTACTTC; CDR3aa: CSVTGTSYEQYF
j_gene: TRBJ2-2; d_gene: .; v_gene: TRBV21-1; abundance: .; CDR3nt: TGTGCCAGCAGCAAAGCCTGGCAGGGGGCCGGGGAGCTGTTTTTT; CDR3aa: CASSKAWQGAGELFF
j_gene: TRBJ1-2; d_gene: TRBD1; v_gene: TRBV6-5; abundance: .; CDR3nt: TGTGCCAGCATCAAAGACAGGGATTACGGCTACACCTTC; CDR3aa: CASIKDRDYGYTF
j_gene: TRBJ2-5; d_gene: TRBD2; v_gene: TRBV5-1; abundance: .; CDR3nt: TGCGCCAGCAGCTTGAGTTCCGGGACTAGCGCCACCTGGGAGACCCAGTACTTC; CDR3aa: CASSLSSGTSATWETQYF